This is a list of T cell receptor beta chains from one sample in a study of blood T cell repertoires in COVID-19. Produced via immunoSEQ multiplex PCR; TCRdb's table is partial and in-frame only. The table includes more than 200,000 clones, around four fifths detected once. The sequenced material came from peripheral blood. Receptors were obtained from a woman over 75 with COVID-19, enrolled during active disease. CDR3s include the opening cysteine and the closing phenylalanine or tryptophan. Each record gives: clone size, D gene, J gene, V gene, CDR3 DNA, CDR3 protein. D genes are given only for firm matches. Clone size, where shown, is once, few, many, or a class for clones that have expanded.

clone_size: -
d_call: -
j_call: TRBJ1-3
v_call: TRBV12-5
cdr3_nt: TGTGCTAGTGGTCACACAGGGCCCTCTGGAAACACCATATATTTT
cdr3_aa: CASGHTGPSGNTIYF

clone_size: -
d_call: TRBD1
j_call: TRBJ1-4
v_call: TRBV12-3/TRBV12-4
cdr3_nt: TGTGCCAGCAGGGCGGGACAGGATGAAAAACTGTTTTTT
cdr3_aa: CASRAGQDEKLFF

clone_size: -
d_call: TRBD2
j_call: TRBJ2-1
v_call: TRBV7-2
cdr3_nt: TGTGCCAGCAGCAGGACTAGCGGATCCTACAATGAGCAGTTCTTC
cdr3_aa: CASSRTSGSYNEQFF

clone_size: few
d_call: TRBD2
j_call: TRBJ2-7
v_call: TRBV28
cdr3_nt: TGTGCCAGCAGTCCAGGGGGACTAGCGGGGGGGCTCTACGAGCAGTACTTC
cdr3_aa: CASSPGGLAGGLYEQYF

clone_size: once
d_call: TRBD1
j_call: TRBJ2-3
v_call: TRBV10-1
cdr3_nt: TGCGCCAGCCGTCCGGGACAGGGGGAAACAGATACGCAGTATTTT
cdr3_aa: CASRPGQGETDTQYF

clone_size: -
d_call: TRBD1
j_call: TRBJ1-5
v_call: TRBV19
cdr3_nt: TGTGCCAGTAGTAGGACAGGGTATAACAATCAGCCCCAGCATTTT
cdr3_aa: CASSRTGYNNQPQHF

clone_size: -
d_call: -
j_call: TRBJ1-2
v_call: TRBV7-9
cdr3_nt: TGTGCCAGCAGCTTAAACGGTCAGGGAACTGGCTACACCTTC
cdr3_aa: CASSLNGQGTGYTF

clone_size: -
d_call: -
j_call: TRBJ1-6
v_call: TRBV5-6
cdr3_nt: TGTGCCAGCAGTACCAGGGGCAGGTCCTATAATTCACCCCTCCACTTT
cdr3_aa: CASSTRGRSYNSPLHF

clone_size: -
d_call: -
j_call: TRBJ1-3
v_call: TRBV19
cdr3_nt: TGTGCCAGTAGTGCACAGGGAAGCTCTGGAAACACCATATATTTT
cdr3_aa: CASSAQGSSGNTIYF

clone_size: -
d_call: TRBD2
j_call: TRBJ2-1
v_call: TRBV7-9
cdr3_nt: TGTGCCAGCACCCCCGGGAGCGGGGGCCCTTACAATGAGCAGTTCTTC
cdr3_aa: CASTPGSGGPYNEQFF

clone_size: once
d_call: -
j_call: TRBJ1-1
v_call: TRBV5-4
cdr3_nt: TGTGCCAGCAGCTTACAGGAGAACACTGAAGCTTTCTTT
cdr3_aa: CASSLQENTEAFF

clone_size: -
d_call: -
j_call: TRBJ1-5
v_call: TRBV19
cdr3_nt: TGTGCCAGTTCTCGGGGTGGCAATCAGCCCCAGCATTTT
cdr3_aa: CASSRGGNQPQHF

clone_size: -
d_call: -
j_call: TRBJ2-3
v_call: TRBV5-1
cdr3_nt: TGCGCCAGCAGCTTAACAGGGTGGGCAGATACGCAGTATTTT
cdr3_aa: CASSLTGWADTQYF

clone_size: -
d_call: TRBD1
j_call: TRBJ2-3
v_call: TRBV15
cdr3_nt: TGTGCCACCAGCAGACCGCGGACAGGGGTCCACCTTAATACGCAGTATTTT
cdr3_aa: CATSRPRTGVHLNTQYF

clone_size: -
d_call: -
j_call: TRBJ2-2
v_call: TRBV19
cdr3_nt: TGTGCCAGTAGTCTAAGGGGAACCGGGGAGCTGTTTTTT
cdr3_aa: CASSLRGTGELFF

clone_size: -
d_call: TRBD1
j_call: TRBJ1-2
v_call: TRBV10-3
cdr3_nt: TGTGCCATCAGGCTGACAGGGGTAAAATGGGACTATGGCTACACCTTC
cdr3_aa: CAIRLTGVKWDYGYTF

clone_size: -
d_call: TRBD2
j_call: TRBJ2-1
v_call: TRBV5-1
cdr3_nt: TGCGCCAGTTTAGCGGGGGGGAATAGCCGGGATGAGCAGTTCTTC
cdr3_aa: CASLAGGNSRDEQFF

clone_size: -
d_call: -
j_call: TRBJ2-1
v_call: TRBV6-4
cdr3_nt: TGTGCCAGCAGTCCCGCCGGGACTTCTATATACAATGAGCAGTTCTTC
cdr3_aa: CASSPAGTSIYNEQFF

clone_size: -
d_call: -
j_call: TRBJ1-2
v_call: TRBV3-1/TRBV3-2
cdr3_nt: TGTGCCAGCAGCCAAGATGAAAGGAGGGGCACCGGCTACACCTTC
cdr3_aa: CASSQDERRGTGYTF

clone_size: -
d_call: -
j_call: TRBJ1-4
v_call: TRBV28
cdr3_nt: TGTGCCAGCAGTTTATTCGGTGAAAAACTGTTTTTT
cdr3_aa: CASSLFGEKLFF

clone_size: -
d_call: TRBD2
j_call: TRBJ2-5
v_call: TRBV29-1
cdr3_nt: TGCAGCGTTGTAGGACAGGCGGCGTCTAGCGGGGGGGCACGGGAGACCCAGTACTTC
cdr3_aa: CSVVGQAASSGGARETQYF

clone_size: -
d_call: -
j_call: TRBJ2-3
v_call: TRBV6-5
cdr3_nt: TGTGCCAGCAAACCACAGGGACTAAGCACAGATACGCAGTATTTT
cdr3_aa: CASKPQGLSTDTQYF

clone_size: -
d_call: TRBD2
j_call: TRBJ2-3
v_call: TRBV3-1/TRBV3-2
cdr3_nt: TGTGCCAGCAGCCAAGCGGGACTAAACACAGATACGCAGTATTTT
cdr3_aa: CASSQAGLNTDTQYF

clone_size: -
d_call: TRBD1
j_call: TRBJ2-1
v_call: TRBV9
cdr3_nt: TGTGCCAGCAGCGCCCCCGGGACAGGGGGCTTAAATGAGCAGTTCTTC
cdr3_aa: CASSAPGTGGLNEQFF

clone_size: -
d_call: TRBD2
j_call: TRBJ2-3
v_call: TRBV24-1
cdr3_nt: TGTGCCACCAGTGGAGGAAGGCTAGCGGGGGGGCCAGATACGCAGTATTTT
cdr3_aa: CATSGGRLAGGPDTQYF

clone_size: -
d_call: TRBD1
j_call: TRBJ1-3
v_call: TRBV2
cdr3_nt: TGTGCCAGCAGTCGAGGGACAGGCGGGGGCTCTGGAAACACCATATATTTT
cdr3_aa: CASSRGTGGGSGNTIYF

clone_size: -
d_call: TRBD2
j_call: TRBJ2-7
v_call: TRBV14
cdr3_nt: TGTGCCAGCAGCTTTAGCGGGGGGACCTACGAGCAGTACTTC
cdr3_aa: CASSFSGGTYEQYF

clone_size: -
d_call: TRBD1
j_call: TRBJ2-3
v_call: TRBV19
cdr3_nt: TGTGCCAGTAGTATCGGGACAGGGGGCTTAGATACGCAGTATTTT
cdr3_aa: CASSIGTGGLDTQYF

clone_size: once
d_call: TRBD1
j_call: TRBJ2-5
v_call: TRBV10-2
cdr3_nt: TGCGCCAGCCAAAGGACAGGGGTGAGGCAAGAGACCCAGTACTTC
cdr3_aa: CASQRTGVRQETQYF

clone_size: -
d_call: TRBD1
j_call: TRBJ1-6
v_call: TRBV28
cdr3_nt: TGTGCCAGCAGTCTCCCCTCAGGACAGGGGAATTCACCCCTCCACTTT
cdr3_aa: CASSLPSGQGNSPLHF

clone_size: -
d_call: -
j_call: TRBJ2-2
v_call: TRBV2
cdr3_nt: TGTGCCTCCCGAGAGGATTCGAAAACCGGGGAGCTGTTTTTT
cdr3_aa: CASREDSKTGELFF

clone_size: once
d_call: TRBD2
j_call: TRBJ2-5
v_call: TRBV2
cdr3_nt: TGTGCCAGCAGGCAGTGGACTAGCGGGACGGAGACCCAGTACTTC
cdr3_aa: CASRQWTSGTETQYF

clone_size: -
d_call: TRBD2
j_call: TRBJ2-3
v_call: TRBV5-6
cdr3_nt: TGTGCCAGCAGCCTGGGACTAGCGTCCACAGATACGCAGTATTTT
cdr3_aa: CASSLGLASTDTQYF

clone_size: -
d_call: -
j_call: TRBJ1-3
v_call: TRBV5-1
cdr3_nt: TGCGCCAGCAAACCCCCCTACTCTGGAAACACCATATATTTT
cdr3_aa: CASKPPYSGNTIYF

clone_size: -
d_call: TRBD1
j_call: TRBJ1-5
v_call: TRBV24-1
cdr3_nt: TGTGCCACCAGTGATAGGCAGGGGGCTCAACCCCAGCATTTT
cdr3_aa: CATSDRQGAQPQHF

clone_size: -
d_call: TRBD1
j_call: TRBJ1-1
v_call: TRBV27
cdr3_nt: TGTGCCAGCAGTCACATCCAATCGGACAGGGGGCGCACTGAAGCTTTCTTT
cdr3_aa: CASSHIQSDRGRTEAFF

clone_size: -
d_call: -
j_call: TRBJ1-5
v_call: TRBV3-1/TRBV3-2
cdr3_nt: TGTGCCAGCAGCCAAGGGTCAGGGGTGGTTCAGCCCCAGCATTTT
cdr3_aa: CASSQGSGVVQPQHF

clone_size: -
d_call: -
j_call: TRBJ2-5
v_call: TRBV2
cdr3_nt: TGTGCCAGCAGTGTTTTCATAGAGACCCAGTACTTC
cdr3_aa: CASSVFIETQYF

clone_size: -
d_call: TRBD2
j_call: TRBJ2-1
v_call: TRBV7-9
cdr3_nt: TGTGCCAGCAGCCCGGAGCGGGGGGGACCCTACAATGAGCAGTTCTTC
cdr3_aa: CASSPERGGPYNEQFF

clone_size: -
d_call: -
j_call: TRBJ1-5
v_call: TRBV2
cdr3_nt: TGTGCCAGCAGTGAGACTAATAGCAATCAGCCCCAGCATTTT
cdr3_aa: CASSETNSNQPQHF

clone_size: -
d_call: TRBD2
j_call: TRBJ2-3
v_call: TRBV9
cdr3_nt: TGTGCCAGCAGCGCATTACTAGCGGGGATGGATACGCAGTATTTT
cdr3_aa: CASSALLAGMDTQYF

clone_size: -
d_call: TRBD1
j_call: TRBJ2-1
v_call: TRBV5-5
cdr3_nt: TGTGCCAGCAGCTGGGGACAGGCGAGCTCCTACAATGAGCAGTTCTTC
cdr3_aa: CASSWGQASSYNEQFF

clone_size: -
d_call: -
j_call: TRBJ2-2
v_call: TRBV7-8
cdr3_nt: TGTGCCAGCAGCTACACGGGGAACACCGGGGAGCTGTTTTTT
cdr3_aa: CASSYTGNTGELFF

clone_size: -
d_call: -
j_call: TRBJ1-4
v_call: TRBV11-2
cdr3_nt: TGTGCCAGCAGCCCGGGGAGGGTGACTAATGAAAAACTGTTTTTT
cdr3_aa: CASSPGRVTNEKLFF

clone_size: -
d_call: -
j_call: TRBJ1-1
v_call: TRBV19
cdr3_nt: TGTGCCAGTAGTATAGACAGTTCCACTGAAGCTTTCTTT
cdr3_aa: CASSIDSSTEAFF

clone_size: -
d_call: -
j_call: TRBJ1-3
v_call: TRBV28
cdr3_nt: TGTGCCAGCAGTCCCCCCTCACAGGGTCCTGGAAACACCATATATTTT
cdr3_aa: CASSPPSQGPGNTIYF

clone_size: -
d_call: TRBD1
j_call: TRBJ1-3
v_call: TRBV15
cdr3_nt: TGTGCCACCAGGCCAAGACAGGGGGCGGACACCATATATTTT
cdr3_aa: CATRPRQGADTIYF

clone_size: once
d_call: -
j_call: TRBJ2-5
v_call: TRBV7-9
cdr3_nt: TGTGCCAGCAGCGGGGGACAGAGGGGGAGGGAGACCCAGTACTTC
cdr3_aa: CASSGGQRGRETQYF

clone_size: -
d_call: -
j_call: TRBJ1-4
v_call: TRBV10-1
cdr3_nt: TGCGCCAGCAGTGCAAGGGGGTCCGGAAAACTGTTTTTT
cdr3_aa: CASSARGSGKLFF

clone_size: -
d_call: -
j_call: TRBJ2-7
v_call: TRBV12-3/TRBV12-4
cdr3_nt: TGTGCCAGCAGCCTGCGTGGGGCGGCGGTGTACTTC
cdr3_aa: CASSLRGAAVYF

clone_size: -
d_call: TRBD2
j_call: TRBJ2-1
v_call: TRBV13
cdr3_nt: TGTGCCAGCAGCTCAGGCCGGTTAGGGCTAGCGGGGGAGAGGGAGCAGTTCTTC
cdr3_aa: CASSSGRLGLAGEREQFF

clone_size: few
d_call: -
j_call: TRBJ1-1
v_call: TRBV19
cdr3_nt: TGTGCCAGTACGACGCGGGCAGGGGTCACTGAAGCTTTCTTT
cdr3_aa: CASTTRAGVTEAFF

clone_size: few
d_call: TRBD1
j_call: TRBJ1-2
v_call: TRBV6-5
cdr3_nt: TGTGCCAGCAGTTACTCGAGCCTCGGGACAGCCTATGGCTACACCTTC
cdr3_aa: CASSYSSLGTAYGYTF

clone_size: -
d_call: -
j_call: TRBJ1-1
v_call: TRBV6-6
cdr3_nt: TGTGCCAGCAACTATGGACAGCCCAACACTGAAGCTTTCTTT
cdr3_aa: CASNYGQPNTEAFF

clone_size: few
d_call: TRBD1
j_call: TRBJ1-1
v_call: TRBV4-3
cdr3_nt: TGCGCCAGCAGCCAAACAGGGGGCAACACTGAAGCTTTCTTT
cdr3_aa: CASSQTGGNTEAFF

clone_size: -
d_call: TRBD1
j_call: TRBJ2-3
v_call: TRBV6-5
cdr3_nt: TGTGCCAGCAGTCCCCGGACAGGGACACCAGATACGCAGTATTTT
cdr3_aa: CASSPRTGTPDTQYF

clone_size: few
d_call: -
j_call: TRBJ2-7
v_call: TRBV2
cdr3_nt: TGTGCCAGCAGGGTACAGGACGAGCAGTACTTC
cdr3_aa: CASRVQDEQYF

clone_size: -
d_call: -
j_call: TRBJ2-5
v_call: TRBV5-1
cdr3_nt: TGCGCCAGCAGCGTGGGGAGTGAGACCCAGTACTTC
cdr3_aa: CASSVGSETQYF